Listed here is a single T cell receptor beta chain. PCR used 60 Vbeta primers and 13 Jbeta primers. Clones were sequenced by immunoSEQ multiplex PCR, and TCRdb holds only the in-frame ones, with some missing. The repertoire table contains about 160,000 clones. These data come from a study of cytomegalovirus exposure and HLA in healthy donors. J lost 4 bases, V lost 7 bases, and 9 bases had no gene match. CDR1 is MNHNS and CDR2 is SASEGT in the germline V gene. The CDR3 consists of 14 residues. The rearrangement links TRBV6-1 to TRBJ2-7; 8 nucleotides align to TRBD1. The sequencing input was PBMCs. The receptor comes from a woman aged 45-65 years in good health and CMV-seronegative. CDR3 sequence: CASTAGGDGYEQYF. In DNA form, the CDR3 reads TGTGCCAGCACCGCAGGGGGCGACGGATACGAGCAGTACTTC.